One TCR beta chain is described in this entry. Per the study methods: It was from reference gene primer amplification that nucleated cell counts were estimated. Repertoires were generated with immunoSEQ multiplex PCR, while TCRdb's copy carries only in-frame clones and drops some. The V and J calls and clone size are taken from that table; D and trimming were inferred from the DNA. The data show about 20,000 clones, with around 90% seen just once and roughly 7.5% held by the top ten. These data are taken from a study of blood T cell repertoires in COVID-19. Whole-study context: Italy, Spain and the United States were the sources of the convalescent and acute COVID-19 samples. From T cells, B-cell-depleted T cells, or PBMCs came the material, which was cDNA or gDNA.

The receptor was derived from a man between 65 and 79 years old with active COVID-19. The sequencing sample was made of peripheral blood.

The CDR3 loop is CASSLYEGPYYGYTF. The CDR3 coding sequence is TGTGCCAGCAGCTTGTACGAGGGCCCCTACTATGGCTACACCTTC. This sequence joins TRBV7-2 and TRBJ1-2; D gene unclear. Germline assignment: CDR1 SGHTA and CDR2 FQGNSA. The V and J ends lost 3 bases and 3 bases respectively, with 14 bases between them. The CDR3 consists of 15 residues. The complete variable domain, with remaining parts taken from reference TRBV7-2 and TRBJ1-2, reads GAGVSQSPSNKVTEKGKDVELRCDPISGHTALYWYRQSLGQGLEFLIYFQGNSAPDKSGLPSDRFSAERTGGSVSTLTIQRTQQEDSAVYLCASSLYEGPYYGYTFGSGTRLTVV.